This entry describes one T cell receptor beta chain. There are 15 residues in the CDR3. V trimming: 0 bases; J trimming: 4 bases; junction bases outside the gene matches: 4. Germline lookup yields CDR1 SGHRS and CDR2 YFSETQ. This entry belongs to a study of blood T cell repertoires in COVID-19. About the study: Samples taken during acute and convalescent COVID-19 were collected in the United States, Italy and Spain.

Original methodology: From reference gene primer amplification, estimates of nucleated cell counts were derived. Produced via immunoSEQ multiplex PCR; TCRdb's table is partial and in-frame only. V and J calls and clone size are given by that table; D and trimming were obtained from the DNA. The sample has more than 150,000 clones, approximately 86% seen once. The sequenced sample consisted of peripheral blood. The genes are TRBV5-1 and TRBJ2-7; TRBD2 matches 10 bases. This sequence originates from a man aged 40-55 years with active or convalescent COVID-19. The CDR3 bases are TGCGCCAGCAGCTTGGTGCTAGCGGGGGAATACGAGCAGTACTTC. This translates into CASSLVLAGEYEQYF.